This T cell receptor (beta chain) came from a study of blood T cell repertoires in COVID-19. Study summary: T cells, B-cell-depleted T cells, or PBMCs supplied cDNA or gDNA.

Trimming at V came to 2 bases and at J to 5 bases, leaving 6 bases not matched to a gene. Looked up from germline, CDR1 is SGHNT and CDR2 is YYREEE (reference sequence). The CDR3 consists of 16 residues. Per the authors' pipeline: Reference gene primers were amplified, and this amplification served to estimate nucleated cell counts. TCRdb keeps only in-frame clones here, not all; method: immunoSEQ multiplex PCR. V and J calls and clone size are as listed in that table; D and trimming were resolved from the DNA. This table holds under 300,000 clones, approximately 89% found once. Material for sequencing was peripheral blood. This chain links TRBV5-4 with TRBJ2-3; the match to TRBD2 covers 12 bases. This clonotype was obtained from a middle-aged woman who had recovered from COVID-19. The CDR3 is CASSFRLAGVEDTQYF. The CDR3, as DNA: TGTGCCAGCAGCTTCCGACTAGCGGGAGTGGAAGATACGCAGTATTTT.